This T cell receptor beta chain was identified during a study of tumor-infiltrating lymphocytes in primary liver carcinoma. Blood RNA came from unsorted whole blood; germline DNA was also extracted. Total RNA amounting to roughly 480 ng was the source from which TCR beta cDNA was made with a constant-region primer. What produced the TCR beta libraries was three nested multiplex PCR rounds using slightly modified ARM-PCR. Researchers ran the first two PCR rounds for approximately 9 cycles each with TRBV1-TRBV30 forward primers and a C-beta reverse primer. TCRdb processed the multiplex PCR reads anew with MiXCR; each CDR3 protein has one entry. This table holds just over 300,000 distinct CDR3 sequences, 50% to 60% found once. Findings and caveats of the study: Less overlap was seen in tumor-adjacent and tumor-blood pairs than in tumor region pairs.

As concerns this clonotype: Its matching antigen is unknown.

Per the germline V gene, CDR1 is LGHNA and CDR2 is YNFKEQ. V was cut by 4 bases and J by 5 bases, with 18 bases left in between. The CDR3 is made up of 15 amino acids. The rearrangement uses TRBV4-2 and TRBJ2-7; D may be TRBD1 (6 bases). Specimen: peripheral blood. This receptor was identified in a woman aged 25 to 39 with primary liver carcinoma and hepatitis B virus infection. The CDR3 sequence: CASSREQGRVDEQYF. CDR3 DNA sequence: TGTGCCAGCAGCCGAGAACAGGGAAGAGTCGACGAGCAGTACTTC.